The 16 T cell receptor beta chains listed next were all sequenced from one sample in a study of T cell changes during pregnancy in multiple sclerosis. The repertoire was sequenced with immunoSEQ multiplex PCR; TCRdb's copy has only in-frame clones and lacks some. The sample holds roughly 70,000 clones, 91% seen once. Here the sequenced sample was peripheral blood, taken in the first trimester of pregnancy. All receptors derive from a female donor with multiple sclerosis, enrolled in a pregnancy study.

V and J are TRBV28 and TRBJ1-5, with TRBD1 matching over 7 bases. Germline V gene lookup returns CDR1 MDHEN and CDR2 SYDVKM. This CDR3 spans 15 amino acids. V gave up 6 bases and J gave up 3 bases; unmatched junction bases: 8. The CDR3 sequence is CASSPSDRPNQPQHF. The CDR3 DNA reads as TGTGCCAGCAGCCCCTCGGACAGGCCCAATCAGCCCCAGCATTTT.

V gene TRBV6-5 combines with J gene TRBJ1-4, with 8 bases lining up with TRBD1. Trimming at V came to 4 bases and at J to 6 bases, leaving 4 bases not matched to a gene. The CDR3 contains 14 residues. Germline V lookup: CDR1 MNHEY, CDR2 SVGAGI. The DNA of the CDR3 is TGTGCCAGCAGTTGGGCAGGGGGCGATGAAAAACTGTTTTTT. Translated: CASSWAGGDEKLFF.

This chain uses TRBV5-1 with TRBJ2-1; 8 bases agree with TRBD2. Germline trimming cut 1 base from V and 4 bases from J; bases unmatched to any gene: 4. This CDR3 has 15 residues. Germline CDR1 is SGHRS and CDR2 is YFSETQ. CDR3 amino acids: CASSLSGGDYNEQFF. DNA of the CDR3: TGCGCCAGCAGCTTGTCGGGAGGGGATTACAATGAGCAGTTCTTC.

V is TRBV9 and J is TRBJ2-1; 7 positions agree with TRBD1. CDR1 and CDR2 from the germline V gene are SGDLS and YYNGEE. The CDR3 consists of 15 residues. V gave up 2 bases and J gave up 6 bases; unmatched junction bases: 8. The CDR3 bases are TGTGCCAGCAGCGTGATAAGGACAGGATCCAATGAGCAGTTCTTC. This codes for CASSVIRTGSNEQFF.

The rearrangement uses TRBV29-1 and TRBJ2-1; 7 positions agree with TRBD2. Trimming removed 1 base from V and 3 bases from J; junction bases left unmatched: 3. CDR3 size: 14 residues. CDR1 is SQVTM and CDR2 is ANQGSEA in the germline V gene. The CDR3: CSVEGRGVYNEQFF. The CDR3 bases are TGCAGCGTTGAAGGACGGGGGGTCTACAATGAGCAGTTCTTC.

This clone was detected only once. This chain connects TRBV11-2 to TRBJ1-4; weak D call: TRBD1 (5 bases). V was cut by 2 bases and J by 0 bases, with 13 bases left in between. Germline loops: CDR1 SGHAT, CDR2 FQNNGV. This CDR3 contains 17 residues. This CDR3 reads CASSLRGARATNEKLFF. The CDR3 bases are TGTGCCAGCAGCTTACGTGGGGCCAGAGCAACTAATGAAAAACTGTTTTTT.

The chain uses TRBV10-3 and TRBJ2-7, with 8 bases that match TRBD1. V gave up 10 bases and J gave up 4 bases; unmatched junction bases: 9. The CDR3 extends over 13 amino acids. Germline V lookup: CDR1 ENHRY, CDR2 SYGVKD. CDR3 amino acids: CATEGQEPYEQYF. DNA for the CDR3: TGTGCCACAGAGGGACAGGAACCTTACGAGCAGTACTTC.

V usage is TRBV9 and J usage is TRBJ2-1; TRBD2 matches 8 bases. The CDR3 has 15 residues. The ends lost 3 bases at V and 7 bases at J; junction bases unmatched: 9. Germline loops: CDR1 SGDLS, CDR2 YYNGEE. CDR3 protein: CASSAPGTRGNEQFF. The CDR3 nucleotides read TGTGCCAGCAGCGCGCCCGGGACTAGGGGTAATGAGCAGTTCTTC. Full variable domain (outside the CDR3, taken from reference TRBV9 and TRBJ2-1): DSGVTQTPKHLITATGQRVTLRCSPRSGDLSVYWYQQSLDQGLQFLIQYYNGEERAKGNILERFSAQQFPDLHSELNLSSLELGDSALYFCASSAPGTRGNEQFFGPGTRLTVL.

The V gene is TRBV9, the J gene TRBJ2-1, with a weak D call TRBD2 (5 bases). The V and J ends lost 0 bases and 0 bases respectively, with 10 bases between them. CDR1 is SGDLS, CDR2 YYNGEE, per germline. The CDR3 extends over 16 amino acids. The CDR3 loop is CASSVGVASSYNEQFF. The CDR3 coding sequence is TGTGCCAGCAGCGTAGGAGTAGCGTCCTCCTACAATGAGCAGTTCTTC.

This clone has a handful of counts. V and J are TRBV5-1 and TRBJ1-1; tentative D call: TRBD1 (6 bases). Germline V CDR1 and CDR2: SGHRS, YFSETQ. This CDR3 spans 14 amino acids. V was shortened by 3 bases and J by 0 bases, with 9 bases between the two germline ends. CDR3: CASSSGDLNTEAFF. CDR3 nucleotide sequence: TGCGCCAGCAGCTCAGGGGATTTGAACACTGAAGCTTTCTTT.

The V gene is TRBV30, the J gene TRBJ1-1; a weak D match, TRBD1 (6 bases). Per germline, CDR1 GTSNPN and CDR2 SVGIG (reference sequence). The CDR3 consists of 13 residues. V was trimmed by 4 bases and J by 10 bases, leaving 19 bases between them. The CDR3 sequence: CAWTSMTDSGAFF. Here the CDR3 DNA reads TGTGCCTGGACCTCTATGACGGACAGCGGAGCTTTCTTT.

This chain links TRBV5-1 with TRBJ1-1, with D perhaps matching TRBD1 (6 bases). The V and J ends lost 3 bases and 4 bases respectively, with 13 bases between them. The germline V gene encodes CDR1 SGHRS and CDR2 YFSETQ. The CDR3 spans 14 residues. The CDR3 coding sequence is TGCGCCAGCAGCTCCCAGGGGATAGCCACTGAAGCTTTCTTT. Translating it yields CASSSQGIATEAFF.

The chain combines TRBV7-3 with TRBJ1-1; no reliable D call. Germline V gene lookup returns CDR1 SGHTA and CDR2 FQGTGA. Trimming stripped 2 bases from V and 1 base from J, with 5 bases between. This CDR3 spans 13 amino acids. The CDR3 nucleotides read TGTGCCAGCAGCTTATGGAGGAACACTGAAGCTTTCTTT. Protein: CASSLWRNTEAFF. Combining the CDR3 with reference TRBV7-3 and TRBJ1-1 gives the whole variable domain GAGVSQTPSNKVTEKGKYVELRCDPISGHTALYWYRQSLGQGPEFLIYFQGTGAADDSGLPNDRFFAVRPEGSVSTLKIQRTERGDSAVYLCASSLWRNTEAFFGQGTRLTVV.

The rearrangement links TRBV30 to TRBJ1-1; no definite D call. Trimming shortened V by 0 bases and J by 1 base, and 6 bases separated the two germline ends. The CDR3 totals 13 residues. Per the germline V gene, CDR1 is GTSNPN and CDR2 is SVGIG (reference sequence). The DNA of the CDR3 is TGTGCCTGGAGTGTACGGGGGAACACTGAAGCTTTCTTT. Protein product: CAWSVRGNTEAFF.

The CDR3 nucleotides are TGCACCAGCAGCCATCGAAAGGAGCACGGCAATCAGCCCCAGCATTTT. Translation: CTSSHRKEHGNQPQHF. The V call is TRBV1, the J call TRBJ1-5. TRBV1 is an annotated pseudogene. The CDR3 runs to 16 residues.

This chain joins TRBV30 and TRBJ2-7, with 9 bases aligning to TRBD1. The CDR3 is 15 amino acids. Trimming at V came to 3 bases and at J to 6 bases, leaving 12 bases not matched to a gene. The germline V gene encodes CDR1 GTSNPN and CDR2 SVGIG (reference sequence). This CDR3 is CAWSDGGQGRIEQYF. In DNA form, the CDR3 reads TGTGCCTGGAGCGATGGAGGACAGGGGAGGATCGAGCAGTACTTC.